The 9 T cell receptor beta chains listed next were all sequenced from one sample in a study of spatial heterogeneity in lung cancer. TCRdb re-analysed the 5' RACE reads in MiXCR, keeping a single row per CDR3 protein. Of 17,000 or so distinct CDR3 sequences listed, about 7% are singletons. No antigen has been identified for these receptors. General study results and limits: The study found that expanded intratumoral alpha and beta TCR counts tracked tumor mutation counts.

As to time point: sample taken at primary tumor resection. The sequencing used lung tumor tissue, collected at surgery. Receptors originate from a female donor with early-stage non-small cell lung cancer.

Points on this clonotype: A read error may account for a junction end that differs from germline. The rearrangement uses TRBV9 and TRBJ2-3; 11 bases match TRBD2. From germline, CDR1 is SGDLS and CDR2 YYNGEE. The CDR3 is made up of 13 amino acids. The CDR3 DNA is TGTGCCAGTAGCGGGGGGGCCACAGATACGCAGTATTTT. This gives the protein CASSGGATDTQYF.

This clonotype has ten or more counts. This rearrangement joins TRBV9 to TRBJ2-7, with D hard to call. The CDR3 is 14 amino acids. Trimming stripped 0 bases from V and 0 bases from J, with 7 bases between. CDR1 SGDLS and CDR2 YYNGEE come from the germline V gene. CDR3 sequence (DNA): TGTGCCAGCAGCGTAGGCGCCAGCTCCTACGAGCAGTACTTC. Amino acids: CASSVGASSYEQYF. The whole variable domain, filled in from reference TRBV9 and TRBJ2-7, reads DSGVTQTPKHLITATGQRVTLRCSPRSGDLSVYWYQQSLDQGLQFLIQYYNGEERAKGNILERFSAQQFPDLHSELNLSSLELGDSALYFCASSVGASSYEQYFGPGTRLTVT.

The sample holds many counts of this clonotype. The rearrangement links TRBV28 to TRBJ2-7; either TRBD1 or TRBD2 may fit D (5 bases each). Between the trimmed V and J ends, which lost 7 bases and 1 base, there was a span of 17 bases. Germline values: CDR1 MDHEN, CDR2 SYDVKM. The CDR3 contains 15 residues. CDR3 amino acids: CASKGVGDSSYEQYF. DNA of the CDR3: TGTGCCAGCAAAGGGGTGGGGGATTCGTCCTACGAGCAGTACTTC.

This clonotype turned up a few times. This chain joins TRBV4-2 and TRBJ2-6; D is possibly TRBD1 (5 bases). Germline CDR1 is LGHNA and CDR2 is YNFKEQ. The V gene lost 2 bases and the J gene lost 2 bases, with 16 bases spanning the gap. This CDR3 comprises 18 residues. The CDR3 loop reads CASSQRADRSPGANVLTF. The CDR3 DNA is TGTGCCAGCAGCCAACGGGCCGACAGATCCCCTGGGGCCAACGTCCTGACTTTC.

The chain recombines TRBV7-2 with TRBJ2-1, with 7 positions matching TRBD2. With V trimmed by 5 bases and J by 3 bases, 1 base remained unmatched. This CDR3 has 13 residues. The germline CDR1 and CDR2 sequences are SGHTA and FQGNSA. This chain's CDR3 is CASSRTSYNEQFF. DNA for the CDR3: TGTGCCAGCAGCCGGACTAGCTACAATGAGCAGTTCTTC.

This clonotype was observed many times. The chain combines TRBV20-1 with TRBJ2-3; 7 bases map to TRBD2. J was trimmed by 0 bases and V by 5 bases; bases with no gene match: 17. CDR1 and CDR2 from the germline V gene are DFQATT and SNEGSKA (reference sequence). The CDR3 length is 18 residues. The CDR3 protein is CSAPPRSGELSSTDTQYF. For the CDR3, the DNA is TGCAGTGCTCCGCCTCGGAGCGGGGAGCTTTCTAGCACAGATACGCAGTATTTT.

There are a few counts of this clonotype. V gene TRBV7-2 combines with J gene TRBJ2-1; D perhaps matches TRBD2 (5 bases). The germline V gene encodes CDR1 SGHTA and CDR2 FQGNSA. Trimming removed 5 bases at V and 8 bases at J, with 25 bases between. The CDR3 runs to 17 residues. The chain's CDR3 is CASSHRGLAPLTYEQFF. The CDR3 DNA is TGTGCCAGCAGCCACCGGGGATTAGCGCCCCTTACCTATGAGCAGTTCTTC. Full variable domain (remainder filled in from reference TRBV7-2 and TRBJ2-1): GAGVSQSPSNKVTEKGKDVELRCDPISGHTALYWYRQSLGQGLEFLIYFQGNSAPDKSGLPSDRFSAERTGGSVSTLTIQRTQQEDSAVYLCASSHRGLAPLTYEQFFGPGTRLTVL.

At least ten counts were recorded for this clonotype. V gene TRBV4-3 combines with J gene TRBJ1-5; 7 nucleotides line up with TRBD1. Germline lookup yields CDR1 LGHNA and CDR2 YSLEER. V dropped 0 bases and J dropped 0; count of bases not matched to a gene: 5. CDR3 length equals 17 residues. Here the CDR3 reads CASSQEQGPNSNQPQHF. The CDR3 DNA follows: TGCGCCAGCAGCCAAGAACAGGGGCCTAATAGCAATCAGCCCCAGCATTTT.

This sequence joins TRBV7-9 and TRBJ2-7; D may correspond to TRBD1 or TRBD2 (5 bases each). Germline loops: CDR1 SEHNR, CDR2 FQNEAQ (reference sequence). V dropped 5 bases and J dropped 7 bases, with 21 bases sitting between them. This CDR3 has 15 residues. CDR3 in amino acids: CASSLPGTGPSEQYF. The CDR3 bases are TGTGCCAGCAGCCTTCCAGGGACCGGGCCTAGTGAGCAGTACTTC.